This TCR beta chain stems from a study of cytotoxic CD8 clonotypes in ibrutinib-treated CLL. General study findings and limits: Sustained-remission and progressing patients had unequal sampling times.

Sequencing was designed to attain a depth spanning 1 in 200,000 to 1 in 1 million T cells. Clones were sequenced by immunoSEQ multiplex PCR, and TCRdb holds only the in-frame ones, with some missing. The table has 150,000 to 200,000 clones, 70% to 85% seen once. The CDR3 spans 14 residues. Germline V lookup: CDR1 SGHRS, CDR2 YFSETQ. Trimming took off 0 bases at V and 1 base at J, with 8 bases between the two ends. Turning to this clone: Its cognate antigen is unknown.

V is TRBV5-1 and J is TRBJ2-7; unclear D gene. This TCR derives from a human donor with chronic lymphocytic leukemia. Sequencing was performed on PBMCs, taken after 24 months of ibrutinib treatment. The DNA of the CDR3 is TGCGCCAGCAGCTTGGCCCTGGATTCCTACGAGCAGTACTTC. It specifies CASSLALDSYEQYF.